This T cell receptor (beta chain) was captured in a study of identical twins. General study points: While abundant cord blood beta clonotypes carried fewer insertions, memory repertoires showed no such pattern.

TCRdb reprocessed the 5' RACE reads via MiXCR and lists one record per CDR3 protein. The sample carries around 960,000 distinct CDR3 sequences, around an eighth recorded once. V shed 3 bases and J shed 0 bases, with 14 bases lying between them. This CDR3 is 16 amino acids long. Germline V CDR1 and CDR2: MDHEN, SYDVKM. In its sample, this clonotype was seen many times. Its target is unknown. Healthy Caucasians provided all donations. The same sample was also studied in work on yellow fever vaccine responses in identical twins.

This clonotype was obtained from a woman aged 18-29 years in good health. The sequenced sample was PBMCs. The chain uses TRBV28 and TRBJ1-1; D may be TRBD1 (6 bases). CDR3 amino acids: CASSLRSGAMNTEAFF. The CDR3, as DNA: TGTGCCAGCAGTTTGAGGTCAGGGGCCATGAACACTGAAGCTTTCTTT.